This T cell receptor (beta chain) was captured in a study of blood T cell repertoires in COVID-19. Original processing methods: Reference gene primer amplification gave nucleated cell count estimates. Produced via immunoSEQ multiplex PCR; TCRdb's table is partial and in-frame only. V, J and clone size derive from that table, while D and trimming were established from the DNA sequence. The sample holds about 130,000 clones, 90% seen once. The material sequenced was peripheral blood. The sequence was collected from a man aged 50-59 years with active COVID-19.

DNA of the CDR3: TGTGCCAGCAGGGGCCAGGGTCGGATTCAGCCCCAGCATTTT. Amino acids: CASRGQGRIQPQHF. The chain has TRBV6-5 and TRBJ1-5, with a weak D call TRBD1 (5 bases). This CDR3 is 14 amino acids long. The germline gives CDR1 MNHEY, CDR2 SVGAGI. Trimming took off 6 bases at V and 6 bases at J, with 15 bases between the two ends.